Below, 21 T cell receptor beta chains from the same sample are listed, as sequenced in a study of T cells in Graves' hyperthyroidism and ophthalmopathy. What was amplified from RNA transcripts were TCR beta CDR3 regions. Using the HTBI primer set, a first-round RT-PCR was run on the TCR CDR3. TCRdb called the multiplex PCR reads again in MiXCR, with one record for every CDR3 protein. The sample yields about 710,000 distinct CDR3 sequences, about a sixth seen once. Source material: blood. These receptor sequences come from a man aged 18-30 years with Graves' hyperthyroidism.

This clonotype was observed a handful of times. The chain is built from TRBV4-3 and TRBJ2-1; D unclear. Trimming pared 0 bases from V and 0 bases from J, leaving 3 bases between. The germline gives CDR1 LGHNA, CDR2 YSLEER. CDR3 size: 14 residues. CDR3 sequence: CASSQESSYNEQFF. In nucleotides, the CDR3 is TGCGCCAGCAGCCAAGAAAGCTCCTACAATGAGCAGTTCTTC.

There are a few counts of this clonotype. The chain's CDR3 is CASSKRGQLGNYGYTF. CDR3 in DNA: TGTGCCAGCAGCAAACGGGGACAGTTGGGTAACTATGGCTACACCTTC. The gene calls are TRBV9 and TRBJ1-2; 7 nucleotides match TRBD1. This CDR3 comprises 16 residues. Germline V gene lookup returns CDR1 SGDLS and CDR2 YYNGEE. The junction had 10 bases not matched to a gene; V was cut back by 4 bases and J by 1 base.

This clonotype was seen only a few times. V and J are TRBV30 and TRBJ1-4, with 10 bases that match TRBD1. With V trimmed by 1 base and J by 6 bases, 2 bases remained unmatched. CDR1 and CDR2 (germline): GTSNPN, SVGIG (reference sequence). The CDR3 contains 14 residues. CDR3 residues: CAWSDGTGDEKLFF. The CDR3 region has the DNA TGTGCCTGGAGTGACGGGACAGGGGATGAAAAACTGTTTTTT.

The V call is TRBV7-6, the J call TRBJ2-1; either TRBD1 or TRBD2 may supply D (6 bases each). There are 17 residues in the CDR3. Germline assignment: CDR1 SGHVS and CDR2 FNYEAQ. V was pared by 5 bases and J by 5 bases, with 22 bases between. CDR3 nucleotides: TGTGCCAGCAGCCCCCGACCGACAGGCGGGGCCCACAATGAGCAGTTCTTC. Its protein product is CASSPRPTGGAHNEQFF. Supplemented by reference TRBV7-6 and TRBJ2-1, the full variable domain reads GAGVSQSPRYKVTKRGQDVALRCDPISGHVSLYWYRQALGQGPEFLTYFNYEAQQDKSGLPNDRFSAERPEGSISTLTIQRTEQRDSAMYRCASSPRPTGGAHNEQFFGPGTRLTVL.

In its sample, this clonotype was seen many times. The chain uses TRBV24-1 and TRBJ2-1, with D hard to call. CDR1 and CDR2 from the germline V gene are KGHDR and SFDVKD. This CDR3 is built from 12 residues. Trimming pared 9 bases from V and 0 bases from J, leaving 5 bases between. DNA of the CDR3: TGTGCCACCCGGAGCTCCTACAATGAGCAGTTCTTC. Translation gives CATRSSYNEQFF.

This clonotype was counted ten times or more. The rearrangement links TRBV7-3 to TRBJ1-1; TRBD1 matches at 8 bases. With 5 bases clipped from V and 4 bases from J, the junction kept 6 bases outside the gene matches. In germline, CDR1 is SGHTA, CDR2 FQGTGA. This CDR3 has 14 residues. The CDR3 sequence is CASSQGALGTEAFF. Written as DNA, the CDR3 is TGTGCCAGCAGCCAGGGGGCTTTGGGCACTGAAGCTTTCTTT.

This clonotype was counted many times. The chain is built from TRBV7-2 and TRBJ1-1; D gene unclear. In germline, CDR1 is SGHTA, CDR2 FQGNSA. V lost 2 bases, J lost 5 bases, and 9 bases lay in between. CDR3 length: 13 residues. The CDR3 coding sequence is TGTGCCAGCAGCTTAAATGGCAAAACTGAAGCTTTCTTT. Translating it yields CASSLNGKTEAFF.

The table lists this clonotype with many counts. The rearrangement uses TRBV9 and TRBJ2-7, with D perhaps being TRBD1 or TRBD2 (5 bases each). Germline CDR1 is SGDLS and CDR2 is YYNGEE. With 1 base removed from V and 5 bases from J, the gap between germline ends came to 16 bases. This CDR3 comprises 15 residues. The CDR3, as DNA: TGTGCCAGCAGCGTATCCGTAGTATTGGGGGACGAGCAGTACTTC. Translating gives CASSVSVVLGDEQYF. Full variable domain (rest looked up from reference TRBV9 and TRBJ2-7): DSGVTQTPKHLITATGQRVTLRCSPRSGDLSVYWYQQSLDQGLQFLIQYYNGEERAKGNILERFSAQQFPDLHSELNLSSLELGDSALYFCASSVSVVLGDEQYFGPGTRLTVT.

To note about this clonotype: The junction does not match germline at one end; this may be a read error. The gene calls are TRBV28 and TRBJ2-3, with 8 bases lining up with TRBD1. The germline CDR1 and CDR2 sequences are MDHEN and SYDVKM. The CDR3 contains 15 residues. The CDR3 DNA reads as TGTGCCAGCAGCCCAGGGACAGGAATCACAGATACGCGGTATTTT. Residues: CASSPGTGITDTRYF. The variable domain in full, with the rest retrieved from reference TRBV28 and TRBJ2-3, is DVKVTQSSRYLVKRTGEKVFLECVQDMDHENMFWYRQDPGLGLRLIYFSYDVKMKEKGDIPEGYSVSREKKERFSLILESASTNQTSMYLCASSPGTGITDTRYFGPGTRLTVL.

Concerning this clonotype: A much larger clone is a single base away; this may be a read error. The J gene is TRBJ2-1, the V gene TRBV12-3 or TRBV12-4; a possible D gene is TRBD1 (5 bases). This CDR3 comprises 12 residues. This CDR3 is CASSPQGKEQLF. In DNA form, the CDR3 reads TGTGCCAGCAGTCCGCAGGGAAAAGAGCAGCTCTTC.

The chain uses TRBV9 and TRBJ2-6; TRBD2 aligns across 7 bases. The germline CDR1 and CDR2 sequences are SGDLS and YYNGEE. The CDR3 runs 16 residues. Unmatched junction bases numbered 6, after V lost 4 bases and J lost 2 bases. The CDR3 sequence is CASSLGGLPGANVLTF. The CDR3 nucleotides read TGTGCCAGCAGCTTGGGGGGGTTACCTGGGGCCAACGTCCTGACTTTC. Supplemented by reference TRBV9 and TRBJ2-6, the full variable domain reads DSGVTQTPKHLITATGQRVTLRCSPRSGDLSVYWYQQSLDQGLQFLIQYYNGEERAKGNILERFSAQQFPDLHSELNLSSLELGDSALYFCASSLGGLPGANVLTFGAGSRLTVL.

This clonotype has a count of ten or more. The V gene is TRBV2, the J gene TRBJ2-7; no clear D gene. The V gene lost 5 bases and the J gene lost 3 bases, with 5 bases spanning the gap. This CDR3 is built from 11 residues. Germline V lookup: CDR1 SNHLY, CDR2 FYNNEI. CDR3 sequence: CASSYHYEQYF. The CDR3 DNA reads TGTGCCAGCAGTTACCACTACGAGCAGTACTTC.

This clonotype was counted at least ten times. The chain has TRBV12-5 and TRBJ2-1, with a tentative D call TRBD2 (5 bases). Trimming shortened V by 0 bases and J by 0 bases, and 12 bases separated the two germline ends. This CDR3 has 17 residues. Germline V gives CDR1 LGHNT, CDR2 FRNRAP. The CDR3 reads CASGLVLGGSSYNEQFF. CDR3 bases: TGTGCTAGTGGTTTGGTACTGGGTGGGAGCTCCTACAATGAGCAGTTCTTC.

Concerning this clonotype: Because the CDR3 is missing its conserved closing phenylalanine or tryptophan, this is likely a read error. V and J are TRBV20-1 and TRBJ1-5; TRBD1 might be the D (5 bases). CDR3 length: 16 residues. Germline CDR1 DFQATT, CDR2 SNEGSKA (reference sequence). Trimming removed 0 bases at V and 0 bases at J, with 12 bases between. Written as DNA, the CDR3 is TGCAGTGCTAGAGATCTGGCAGGGACTAGCAATCAGCCCCAGCATCTT. This translates into CSARDLAGTSNQPQHL.

This clonotype showed up many times. The CDR3 loop is CSAREWDREGRGTQYF. In DNA, the CDR3 is TGCAGTGCTAGAGAATGGGACCGGGAAGGGAGGGGGACCCAGTACTTC. V usage is TRBV20-1 and J usage is TRBJ2-5; 7 nucleotides line up with TRBD2. From germline, CDR1 is DFQATT and CDR2 SNEGSKA (reference sequence). The CDR3 runs 16 residues. Trimming took 0 bases from V and 7 from J; bases not matched to a gene: 14.

This clonotype was seen many times. The J gene is TRBJ1-2, the V gene TRBV12-3 or TRBV12-4, with D possibly being TRBD1 (6 bases). This CDR3 region has 14 residues. V shed 3 bases and J shed 8 bases, with 16 bases lying between them. CDR3: CASSFWAGVGGYTF. The DNA of the CDR3 is TGTGCCAGCAGTTTCTGGGCAGGGGTGGGAGGCTACACCTTC.

Many counts were recorded for this clonotype. V and J are TRBV6-5 and TRBJ2-5, with TRBD1 matching over 9 bases. Trimming removed 2 bases from V and 3 bases from J; junction bases left unmatched: 4. The CDR3 sequence is 15 residues long. CDR1 is MNHEY and CDR2 is SVGAGI in the germline V gene. The CDR3 DNA follows: TGTGCCAGCAGTTACGTCGGGACAGGGAAAGAGACCCAGTACTTC. It translates to CASSYVGTGKETQYF.

In this sample, this clonotype turned up a few times. The V and J genes are TRBV7-6 and TRBJ2-3; 7 nucleotides agree with TRBD2. This CDR3 comprises 16 residues. Germline V gives CDR1 SGHVS, CDR2 FNYEAQ. Unmatched junction bases numbered 10, after V lost 5 bases and J lost 2 bases. CDR3 nucleotide sequence: TGTGCCAGCAGCCTCCCGCCGGGAGGAAACACAGATACGCAGTATTTT. Residues: CASSLPPGGNTDTQYF.

The sample holds many counts of this clonotype. The V call is TRBV28, the J call TRBJ2-5, with D tentatively TRBD1 (5 bases). Trimming cost V 3 bases and J 0 bases, with 5 bases left between them. Per germline, CDR1 MDHEN and CDR2 SYDVKM. This CDR3 has 13 residues. CDR3 sequence: CASSLDNQETQYF. The CDR3 DNA follows: TGTGCCAGCAGTTTGGACAACCAAGAGACCCAGTACTTC.

This clonotype was observed a handful of times. This chain uses TRBV16 with TRBJ1-4, with D possibly being TRBD1 (6 bases). Trimming stripped 6 bases from V and 3 bases from J, with 14 bases between. This CDR3 spans 15 amino acids. From germline, CDR1 is KGHSY and CDR2 FQNENV. Here the CDR3 DNA reads TGTGCCAGCAGTCCCGGACAGACGGCTAATGAAAAACTGTTTTTT. The encoded protein is CASSPGQTANEKLFF.

This clonotype was counted many times. This rearrangement joins TRBV20-1 to TRBJ2-2; 9 bases align to TRBD2. Germline V CDR1 and CDR2: DFQATT, SNEGSKA (reference sequence). This CDR3 is 16 amino acids long. With V trimmed by 6 bases and J by 0 bases, 8 bases remained unmatched. CDR3: CSARGGRATNTGELFF. CDR3 sequence (DNA): TGCAGTGCGCGGGGCGGGAGGGCGACGAACACCGGGGAGCTGTTTTTT.